The T cell receptor (beta chain) described here comes from a study of CD4 and CD8 cells across lung adenocarcinoma regions. Germline CDR1 is WSHSY and CDR2 is SAAADI. CDR3 size: 14 residues. One entry per CDR3 protein, called by TCRdb with MiXCR from the PCR reads. The table includes around 18,000 distinct CDR3 sequences, approximately 50% detected once. Regarding this clonotype: The junction departs from the called germline gene at one end, perhaps through a read error.

Material for sequencing was CD8+ T cells from the margin of a lung tumor. V usage is TRBV10-2 and J usage is TRBJ2-3; D ambiguous. This sequence was found in a male donor with lung adenocarcinoma. The CD4 and CD8 labels of this study may be unreliable. CDR3 sequence: CASRAGGDTETQYF. DNA for the CDR3: TGCGCCAGCCGGGCAGGCGGTGACACAGAGACGCAGTATTTT.